This TCR beta chain is from a study of shared clonotypes between healthy human individuals. Per germline, CDR1 SGHDN and CDR2 FVKESK. Deletions cut 2 bases from V and 0 bases from J, with 16 bases between. The length of the CDR3 is 18 residues. Sequencing used immunoSEQ multiplex PCR; TCRdb keeps in-frame clones, though not all of them. The table lists 1.6 million or so clones, approximately 98.5% of them singletons. The sequence came from a man between 25 and 39 years old in good health. Sequencing was carried out using naive CD4+ T cells sorted from blood. As for subset: CD45RA+ positively selected. This chain connects TRBV14 to TRBJ2-2; D uncertain. CDR3 in DNA: TGTGCCAGCAGCCAACTACTAAGAAAGGGTCCGAACACCGGGGAGCTGTTTTTT. Its translation is CASSQLLRKGPNTGELFF. Using reference TRBV14 and TRBJ2-2 for the parts outside the CDR3, the full variable domain is EAGVTQFPSHSVIEKGQTVTLRCDPISGHDNLYWYRRVMGKEIKFLLHFVKESKQDESGMPNNRFLAERTGGTYSTLKVQPAELEDSGVYFCASSQLLRKGPNTGELFFGEGSRLTVL.